This TCR beta chain was profiled in a study of OX40 agonist ivuxolimab in advanced cancers. On the study more broadly: Patients received ivuxolimab, an agonistic anti-OX40 (CD134) antibody.

Study observations and caveats: Doses of 0.1 to 3.0 mg/kg were accompanied by clonal expansion of CD4+ and CD8+ blood T cells by week 6. Partly responding patients at 0.1-3.0 mg/kg showed some of the smallest clonal expansion.

Trimming cost V 0 bases and J 0 bases, with 10 bases left between them. In germline, CDR1 is SGHRS, CDR2 YFSETQ. CDR3 length equals 16 residues. TCRdb's table, derived via immunoSEQ multiplex PCR, lists solely in-frame clones and lacks some. There are roughly 34,000 clones in the sample; about 80% occur only once, and less than 25% lies in the top ten. Notes on this clone: Its matching antigen is unknown.

This receptor was obtained from an adult with an advanced solid tumor such as melanoma, head and neck, liver or kidney cancer. The sample here was CD4+ or CD8+ T cells sorted from blood, taken in a trial of the OX40 agonist ivuxolimab. The chain uses TRBV5-1 and TRBJ2-1; D perhaps matches TRBD2 (5 bases). As DNA, the CDR3 is TGCGCCAGCAGCTTGGTAGCTAGCCCCTCCTACAATGAGCAGTTCTTC. It yields the protein CASSLVASPSYNEQFF.